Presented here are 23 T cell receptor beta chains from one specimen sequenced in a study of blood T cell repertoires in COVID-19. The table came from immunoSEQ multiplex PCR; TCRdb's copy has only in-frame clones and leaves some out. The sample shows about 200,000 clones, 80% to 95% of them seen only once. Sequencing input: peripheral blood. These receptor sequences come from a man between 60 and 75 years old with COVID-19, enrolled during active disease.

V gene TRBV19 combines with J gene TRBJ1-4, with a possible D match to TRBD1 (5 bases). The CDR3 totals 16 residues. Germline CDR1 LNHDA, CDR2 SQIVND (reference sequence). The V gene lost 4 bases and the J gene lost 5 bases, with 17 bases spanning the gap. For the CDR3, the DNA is TGTGCCAGTAGTAAGGGCCGGGGGGTCCTCAATGAAAAACTGTTTTTT. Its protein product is CASSKGRGVLNEKLFF.

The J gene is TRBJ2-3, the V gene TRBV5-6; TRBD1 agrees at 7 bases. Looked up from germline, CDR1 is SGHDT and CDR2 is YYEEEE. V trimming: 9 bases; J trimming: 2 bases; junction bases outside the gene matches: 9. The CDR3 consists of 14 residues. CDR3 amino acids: CATTRGTDTDTQYF. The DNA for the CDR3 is TGTGCCACTACTCGTGGGACAGACACAGATACGCAGTATTTT.

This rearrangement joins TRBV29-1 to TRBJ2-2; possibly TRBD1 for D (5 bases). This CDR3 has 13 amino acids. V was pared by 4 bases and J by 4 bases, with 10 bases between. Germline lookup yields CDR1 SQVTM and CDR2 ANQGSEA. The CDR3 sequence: CSVAGSSTGELFF. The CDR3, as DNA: TGCAGCGTTGCAGGGTCTTCCACCGGGGAGCTGTTTTTT.

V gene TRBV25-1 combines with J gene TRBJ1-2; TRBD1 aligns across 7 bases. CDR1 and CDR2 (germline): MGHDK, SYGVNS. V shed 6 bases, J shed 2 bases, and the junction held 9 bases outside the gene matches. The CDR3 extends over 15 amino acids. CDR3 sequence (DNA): TGTGCCAGCAGGGAAACAGGGGCCTCAAACTATGGCTACACCTTC. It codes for CASRETGASNYGYTF.

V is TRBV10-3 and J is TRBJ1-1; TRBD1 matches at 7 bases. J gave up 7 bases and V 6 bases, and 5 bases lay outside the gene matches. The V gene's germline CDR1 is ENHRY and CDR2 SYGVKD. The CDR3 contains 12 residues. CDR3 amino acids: CAISPRGVEAFF. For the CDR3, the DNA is TGTGCCATCAGCCCCAGGGGGGTTGAAGCTTTCTTT.

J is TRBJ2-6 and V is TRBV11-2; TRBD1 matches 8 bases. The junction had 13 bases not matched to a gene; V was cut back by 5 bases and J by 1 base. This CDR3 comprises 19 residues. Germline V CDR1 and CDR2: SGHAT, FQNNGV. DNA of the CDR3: TGTGCCAGCAGCGCCCTTCGTACAGGGGGGCCGTCTGGGGCCAACGTCCTGACTTTC. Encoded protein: CASSALRTGGPSGANVLTF. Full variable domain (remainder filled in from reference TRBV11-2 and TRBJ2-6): EAGVAQSPRYKIIEKRQSVAFWCNPISGHATLYWYQQILGQGPKLLIQFQNNGVVDDSQLPKDRFSAERLKGVDSTLKIQPAKLEDSAVYLCASSALRTGGPSGANVLTFGAGSRLTVL.

In nucleotides, the CDR3 is TGTGCCAGCAGTTCACCCCCTAGGGCACTAGCGGGGTCCTACGAGCAGTACTTC. It translates to CASSSPPRALAGSYEQYF. The chain has TRBV21-1 and TRBJ2-7; the D call TRBD2 from the table was never checked on the DNA. TRBV21-1 is given as a pseudogene. The CDR3 extends over 18 amino acids.

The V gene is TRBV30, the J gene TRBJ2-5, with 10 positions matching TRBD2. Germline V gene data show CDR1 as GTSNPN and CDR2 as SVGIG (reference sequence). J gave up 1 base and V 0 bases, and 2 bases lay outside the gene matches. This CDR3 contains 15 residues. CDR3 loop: CAWSVAGGAQETQYF. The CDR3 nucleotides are TGTGCCTGGAGTGTAGCGGGAGGGGCCCAAGAGACCCAGTACTTC.

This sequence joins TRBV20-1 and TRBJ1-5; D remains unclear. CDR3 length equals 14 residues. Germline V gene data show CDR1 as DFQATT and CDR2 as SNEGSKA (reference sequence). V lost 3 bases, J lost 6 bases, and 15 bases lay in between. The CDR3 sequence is CSASWELLGQPQHF. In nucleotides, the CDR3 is TGCAGTGCTAGTTGGGAGCTATTAGGTCAGCCCCAGCATTTT.

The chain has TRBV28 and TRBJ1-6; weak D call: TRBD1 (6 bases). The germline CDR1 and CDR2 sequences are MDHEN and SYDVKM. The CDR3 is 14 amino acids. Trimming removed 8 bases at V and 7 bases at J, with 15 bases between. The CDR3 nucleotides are TGTGCCAGCGTTAACAGGGTCTTGAATTCACCCCTCCACTTT. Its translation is CASVNRVLNSPLHF.

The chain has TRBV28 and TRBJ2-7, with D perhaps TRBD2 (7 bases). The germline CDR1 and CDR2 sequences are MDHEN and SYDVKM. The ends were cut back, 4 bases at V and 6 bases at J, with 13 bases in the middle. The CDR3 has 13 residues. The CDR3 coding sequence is TGTGCCAGCAGTTGGGGGGGGCGTACCGAGCAGTACTTC. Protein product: CASSWGGRTEQYF.

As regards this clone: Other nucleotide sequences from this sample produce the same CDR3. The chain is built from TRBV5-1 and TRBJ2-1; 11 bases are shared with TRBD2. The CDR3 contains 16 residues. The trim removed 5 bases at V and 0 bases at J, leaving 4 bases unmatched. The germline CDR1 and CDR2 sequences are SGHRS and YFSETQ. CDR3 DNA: TGCGCCAGCAGGCGTACTAGCGGGAGCTCCTACAATGAGCAGTTCTTC. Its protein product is CASRRTSGSSYNEQFF.

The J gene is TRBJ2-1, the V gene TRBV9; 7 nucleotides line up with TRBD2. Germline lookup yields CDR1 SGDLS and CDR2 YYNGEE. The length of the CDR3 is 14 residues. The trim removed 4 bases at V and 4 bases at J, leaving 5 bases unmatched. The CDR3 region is CASSSQRGYNEQFF. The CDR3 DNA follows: TGTGCCAGCAGCTCTCAGCGGGGTTACAATGAGCAGTTCTTC.

The CDR3 coding sequence is TGTGCCACCAGCAGACACATACAGGGCTCTGGAAACACCATATATTTT. It yields the protein CATSRHIQGSGNTIYF. The chain combines TRBV15 with TRBJ1-3, with D perhaps matching TRBD1 (6 bases). This CDR3 is 16 amino acids long. The germline V and J ends were trimmed by 2 bases and 0 bases, with 11 bases remaining between them. Germline V CDR1 and CDR2: LNHNV, YYDKDF (reference sequence).

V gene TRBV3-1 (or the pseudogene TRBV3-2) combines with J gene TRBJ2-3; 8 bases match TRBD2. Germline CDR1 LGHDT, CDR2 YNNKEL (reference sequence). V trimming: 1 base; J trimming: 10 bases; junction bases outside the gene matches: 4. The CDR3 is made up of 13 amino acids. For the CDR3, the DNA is TGTGCCAGCAGCCAAGTGGGCGGGGGGCCGCAGTATTTT. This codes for CASSQVGGGPQYF.

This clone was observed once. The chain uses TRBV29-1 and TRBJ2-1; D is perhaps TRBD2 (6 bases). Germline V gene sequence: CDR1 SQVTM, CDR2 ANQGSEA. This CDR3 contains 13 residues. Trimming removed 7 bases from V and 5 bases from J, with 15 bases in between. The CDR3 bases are TGCAGCGCCGCGGGATCTGTGGACAATGAGCAGTTCTTC. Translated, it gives CSAAGSVDNEQFF.

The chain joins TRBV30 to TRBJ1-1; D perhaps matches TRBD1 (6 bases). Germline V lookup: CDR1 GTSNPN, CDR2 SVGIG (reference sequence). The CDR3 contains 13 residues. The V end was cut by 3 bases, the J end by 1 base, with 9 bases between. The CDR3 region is CAWSGQRNTEAFF. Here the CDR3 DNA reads TGTGCCTGGAGCGGACAGAGGAACACTGAAGCTTTCTTT.

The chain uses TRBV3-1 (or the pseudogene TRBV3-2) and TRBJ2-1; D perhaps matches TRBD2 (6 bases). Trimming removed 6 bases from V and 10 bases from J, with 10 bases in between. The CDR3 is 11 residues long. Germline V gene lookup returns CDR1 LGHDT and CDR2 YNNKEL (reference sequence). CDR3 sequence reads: CASRRGGEQFF. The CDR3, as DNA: TGTGCCAGCAGGCGTGGGGGGGAGCAGTTCTTC.

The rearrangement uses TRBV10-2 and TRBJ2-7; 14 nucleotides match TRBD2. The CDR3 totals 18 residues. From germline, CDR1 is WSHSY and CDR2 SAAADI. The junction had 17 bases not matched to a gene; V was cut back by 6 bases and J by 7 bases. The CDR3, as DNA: TGCGCCAGCAGGGAGGGACGTCCGGGACTAGCGGGAGTTTATGAGCAGTACTTC. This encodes CASREGRPGLAGVYEQYF.

This CDR3 reads CASSQSIGGNEKLFF. In DNA form, the CDR3 reads TGCGCCAGCAGCCAGAGTATTGGGGGGAATGAAAAACTGTTTTTT. The chain joins TRBV5-1 to TRBJ1-4, with D possibly being TRBD1 (5 bases). Looked up from germline, CDR1 is SGHRS and CDR2 is YFSETQ. V was pared by 4 bases and J by 5 bases, with 15 bases between. This CDR3 spans 15 amino acids.

The chain's CDR3 is CASSHGAGRPTDTQYF. In nucleotides, the CDR3 is TGTGCCAGCAGCCATGGCGCAGGTCGCCCCACAGATACGCAGTATTTT. The chain links TRBV3-1 (or the pseudogene TRBV3-2) to TRBJ2-3; D is unclear. In germline, CDR1 is LGHDT, CDR2 YNNKEL (reference sequence). The CDR3 sequence is 16 residues long. V was trimmed by 3 bases and J by 2 bases, leaving 15 bases between them.

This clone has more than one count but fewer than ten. CDR3 bases: TGTGCCAGCAGTCCGCTACAGGGGGCGCTCCTCAATAGCAATCAGCCCCAGCATTTT. Translated: CASSPLQGALLNSNQPQHF. The chain employs TRBV27 and TRBJ1-5; TRBD1 agrees at 9 bases. Germline V lookup: CDR1 MNHEY, CDR2 SMNVEV (reference sequence). The CDR3 is 19 amino acids. V lost 5 bases and J lost 0; bases outside the gene matches: 14.

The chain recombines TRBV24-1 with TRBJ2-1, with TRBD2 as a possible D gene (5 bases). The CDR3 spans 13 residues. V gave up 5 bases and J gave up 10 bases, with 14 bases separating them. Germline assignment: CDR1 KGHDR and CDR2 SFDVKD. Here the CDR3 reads CATSASGGKEQFF. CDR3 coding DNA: TGTGCCACCAGTGCCAGCGGAGGAAAGGAGCAGTTCTTC.